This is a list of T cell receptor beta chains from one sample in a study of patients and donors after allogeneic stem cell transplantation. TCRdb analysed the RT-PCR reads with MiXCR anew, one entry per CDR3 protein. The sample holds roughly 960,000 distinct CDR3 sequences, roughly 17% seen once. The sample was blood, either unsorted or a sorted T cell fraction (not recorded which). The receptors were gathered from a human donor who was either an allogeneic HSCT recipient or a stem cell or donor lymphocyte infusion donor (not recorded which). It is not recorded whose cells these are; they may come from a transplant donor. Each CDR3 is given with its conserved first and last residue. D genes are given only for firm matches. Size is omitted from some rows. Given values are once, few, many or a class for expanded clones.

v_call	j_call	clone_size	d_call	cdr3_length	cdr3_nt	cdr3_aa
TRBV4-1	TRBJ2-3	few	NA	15	TGCGCCAGCAGCCAAGAACTAACTAGCACAGATACGCAGTATTTT	CASSQELTSTDTQYF
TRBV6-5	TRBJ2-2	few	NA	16	TGTGCCAGCAGTTTTCCGGGGGCCCCCAAAACCGGGGAGCTGTTTTTT	CASSFPGAPKTGELFF
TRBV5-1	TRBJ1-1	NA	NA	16	TGCGCCAGCAGCTCACGTGGAGAAGGGCTTGAAACTGAAGCTTTCTTT	CASSSRGEGLETEAFF
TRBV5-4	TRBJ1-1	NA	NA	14	TGTGCCAGCAGCTTGGGACCGGTAAGATCTGAAGCTTTCTTT	CASSLGPVRSEAFF
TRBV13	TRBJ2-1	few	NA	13	TGTGCCAGCAGCTTAGGAGCAACGGTTGAGCAGTTCTTC	CASSLGATVEQFF
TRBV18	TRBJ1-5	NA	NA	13	TGTGCCAGCTCACCTTCAGGGCCTCAGCCCCAGCATTTT	CASSPSGPQPQHF
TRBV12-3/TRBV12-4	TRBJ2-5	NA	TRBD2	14	TGTGCCAGCAACGGACTAGCGGGACAAGAGACCCAGTACTTC	CASNGLAGQETQYF
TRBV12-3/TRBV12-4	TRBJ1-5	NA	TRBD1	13	TGTGCCAGCAGCCCCGACAGGGTGGAGCCCCAGCATTTT	CASSPDRVEPQHF
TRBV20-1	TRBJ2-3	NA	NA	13	TGCAGTACTCTAGCTGGGAGCACAGATACGCAGTATTTT	CSTLAGSTDTQYF
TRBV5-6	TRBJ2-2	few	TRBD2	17	TGTGCCAGCAGCCAGCGCGGGACTAGCGGACCCACCGGGGAGCTGTTTTTT	CASSQRGTSGPTGELFF
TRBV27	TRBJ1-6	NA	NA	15	TGTGCCAGCAGCCTGGCCGGGACGGCGAATTCACCCCTCCACTTT	CASSLAGTANSPLHF
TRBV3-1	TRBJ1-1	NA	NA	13	TGTGCCAGCAGCCAAGATTCTGGGTCTGAAGCTTTCTTT	CASSQDSGSEAFF
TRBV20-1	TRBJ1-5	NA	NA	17	TGCAGTGCTAGCGACTACGGCCGGTCCTATAGCAATCAGCCCCAGCATTTT	CSASDYGRSYSNQPQHF
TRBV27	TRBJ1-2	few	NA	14	TGTGCCAGCCGACCTTCGGGTTCTTCCTATGGCTACACCTTC	CASRPSGSSYGYTF
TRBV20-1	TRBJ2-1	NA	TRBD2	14	TGCAGTGCTAGAAGCGGGGGGGCCTACAATGAGCAGTTCTTC	CSARSGGAYNEQFF
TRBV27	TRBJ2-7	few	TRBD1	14	TGTGCCAGCAGTTACAGGGGGGAGACCTACGAGCAGTACTTC	CASSYRGETYEQYF
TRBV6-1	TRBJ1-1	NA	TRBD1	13	TGTGCCAGCAGTAGGACAGGGGCCGCTGAAGCTTTCTTT	CASSRTGAAEAFF
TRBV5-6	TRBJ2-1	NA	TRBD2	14	TGTGCCAGCAGAGTTAGCGGGGCCTACAATGAGCAGTTCTTC	CASRVSGAYNEQFF
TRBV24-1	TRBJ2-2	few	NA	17	TGTGCCACCAGTGATGCCCACTACCGGGAGAAGGCCGGGGAGCTGTTTTTT	CATSDAHYREKAGELFF
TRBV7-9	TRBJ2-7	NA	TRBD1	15	TGTGCCAGCAGCTGGGGGCAGGGGGAATCCTACGAGCAGTACTTC	CASSWGQGESYEQYF
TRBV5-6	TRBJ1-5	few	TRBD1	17	TGTGCCAGCAGCGCCGCGGACAGGGGAGTGGTTAATCAGCCCCAGCATTTT	CASSAADRGVVNQPQHF
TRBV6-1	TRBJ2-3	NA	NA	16	TGTGCCAGCAGTGAGTTCGGGTGGGGGTACACAGATACGCAGTATTTT	CASSEFGWGYTDTQYF
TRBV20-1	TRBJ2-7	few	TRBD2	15	TGCAGTGCTAGACCCTCCGGGACTATCCTCTACGAGCAGTACTTC	CSARPSGTILYEQYF
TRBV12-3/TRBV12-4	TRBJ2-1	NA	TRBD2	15	TGTGCCAGCAGCTTGAGCGGGGGGCAACACAATGAGCAGTTCTTC	CASSLSGGQHNEQFF
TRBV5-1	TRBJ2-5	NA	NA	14	TGCGCCAGCAGCCTAAAAGGGCTGTCGGAGACCCAGTACTTC	CASSLKGLSETQYF
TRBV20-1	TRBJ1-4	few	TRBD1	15	TGCAGTGCGCGTCTTATACAGGGGAAAGGGGAAAAACTGTTTTTT	CSARLIQGKGEKLFF
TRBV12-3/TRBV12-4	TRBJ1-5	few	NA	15	TGTGCCAGCAGAGCCAGGGAATCAAGCAATCAGCCCCAGCATTTT	CASRARESSNQPQHF
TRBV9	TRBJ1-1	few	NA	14	TGTGCCAGCAGCGTAGCTTGGGGCAACACTGAAGCTTTCTTT	CASSVAWGNTEAFF
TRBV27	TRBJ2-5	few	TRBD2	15	TGTGCCAGCAGTCCACTAGCGGGAGTAAGAGAGACCCAGTACTTC	CASSPLAGVRETQYF
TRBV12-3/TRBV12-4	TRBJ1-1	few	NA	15	TGTGCCAGCTCTCCTGACGGAAGGTCGAACACTGAAGCTTTCTTT	CASSPDGRSNTEAFF
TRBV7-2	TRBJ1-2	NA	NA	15	TGTGCCAGCAGCCCCCTACCCAGGGATGACTATGGCTACACCTTC	CASSPLPRDDYGYTF
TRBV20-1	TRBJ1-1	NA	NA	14	TGCAGTGTGAAACAGGGTTCCCTGAACACTGAAGCTTTCTTT	CSVKQGSLNTEAFF
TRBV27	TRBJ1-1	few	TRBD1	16	TGTGCCACCGGTCCGGGACAGGGGATAATTAGCACTGAAGCTTTCTTT	CATGPGQGIISTEAFF
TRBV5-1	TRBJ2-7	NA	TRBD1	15	TGCGCCAGCAGCTCCTTGACAGGGTCGGTCTACGAGCAGTACTTC	CASSSLTGSVYEQYF
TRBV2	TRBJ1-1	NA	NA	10	TGTGCCAAGACACAGGGAGAAGCTTTCTTT	CAKTQGEAFF
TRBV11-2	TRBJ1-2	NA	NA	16	TGTGCCAGCAGCTCCGGACAGCTCGAGGGTGTCTATGGCTACACCTTC	CASSSGQLEGVYGYTF
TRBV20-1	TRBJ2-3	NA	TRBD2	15	TGCAGTGCTAGAGGGACTAGCGGGGGAAAAGATACGCAGTATTTT	CSARGTSGGKDTQYF
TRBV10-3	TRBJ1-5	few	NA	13	TGTGCCATCAAACAGGATAGCAATCAGCCCCAGCATTTT	CAIKQDSNQPQHF
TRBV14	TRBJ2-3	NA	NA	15	TGTGCCAGCAGCCAGACCGGGACGGCGGTGGATACGCAGTATTTT	CASSQTGTAVDTQYF
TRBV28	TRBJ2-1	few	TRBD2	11	TGTGCCAGCAGATTTACTAGCGCGCAGTTCTTC	CASRFTSAQFF
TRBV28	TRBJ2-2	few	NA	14	TGTGCCAGCACGGGGGTCCCAGGACCCGGGGAGCTGTTTTTT	CASTGVPGPGELFF
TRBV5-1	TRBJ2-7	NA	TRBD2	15	TGCGCCAGCAGCTTGGTACTAGCGGCGAGGGACGAGCAGTACTTC	CASSLVLAARDEQYF
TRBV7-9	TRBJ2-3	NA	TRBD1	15	TGTGCCAGCAGCTTACGGGACAGGGGCTTTGATACGCAGTATTTT	CASSLRDRGFDTQYF
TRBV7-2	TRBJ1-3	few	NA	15	TGTGCCAGCAGCCGGACAGACCGCTCTGGAAACACCATATATTTT	CASSRTDRSGNTIYF
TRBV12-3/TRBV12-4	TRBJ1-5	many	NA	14	TGTGCCAGCAGGGAAGCGGGGAGTAATCAGCCCCAGCATTTT	CASREAGSNQPQHF
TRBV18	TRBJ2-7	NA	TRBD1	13	TGTGCCAGCTCAGGGGACAGGTCGGACGAGCAGTACTTC	CASSGDRSDEQYF
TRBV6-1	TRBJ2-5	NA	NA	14	TGTGCCAGCAGTCCCCGGGGGACACAAGAGACCCAGTACTTC	CASSPRGTQETQYF
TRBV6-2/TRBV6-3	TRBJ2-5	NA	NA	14	TGTGCCAGCAGATGGTCGGGGGGCCGAGAGACCCAGTACTTC	CASRWSGGRETQYF
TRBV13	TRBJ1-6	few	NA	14	TGTGCCAGCACCAGTCGAGGGAGTAATTCACCCCTCCACTTT	CASTSRGSNSPLHF
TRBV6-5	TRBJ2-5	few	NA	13	TGTGCCAGCAGTTACACAGGGCAGGAGACCCAGTACTTC	CASSYTGQETQYF
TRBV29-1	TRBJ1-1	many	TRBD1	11	TGCAGCGGAGGGGGCAACACTGAAGCTTTCTTT	CSGGGNTEAFF
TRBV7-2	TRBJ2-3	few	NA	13	TGTGCCAGCAGCTTAGAGATCGGAGATACGCAGTATTTT	CASSLEIGDTQYF
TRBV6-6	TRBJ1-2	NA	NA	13	TGTGCCAGCAGTTACGCGGCCCTCTATGGCTACACCTTC	CASSYAALYGYTF
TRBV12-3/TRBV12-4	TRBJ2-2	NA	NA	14	TGTGCCAGCAGTTTATCAGGGGCGGCCGGGGAGCTGTTTTTT	CASSLSGAAGELFF